One sample yielded the 28 T cell receptor beta chains listed below, sequenced in a study of blood T cell repertoires in COVID-19. Profiling relied on immunoSEQ multiplex PCR, and the TCRdb table lists in-frame clones only, not all of them. The table has 97,000 or so clones, approximately 86% seen once. The sample taken for sequencing was peripheral blood. These receptors originate from a man between 50 and 59 years old with active or convalescent COVID-19.

This chain connects TRBV5-1 to TRBJ2-1; D may be TRBD2 (6 bases). In germline, CDR1 is SGHRS, CDR2 YFSETQ. Trimming removed 1 base at V and 0 bases at J, with 11 bases between. The length of the CDR3 is 16 residues. CDR3 region: CASSLRQTSSYNEQFF. CDR3 DNA sequence: TGCGCCAGCAGCTTGAGGCAGACTAGCTCCTACAATGAGCAGTTCTTC. The whole variable domain, remainder taken from reference TRBV5-1 and TRBJ2-1, is KAGVTQTPRYLIKTRGQQVTLSCSPISGHRSVSWYQQTPGQGLQFLFEYFSETQRNKGNFPGRFSGRQFSNSRSEMNVSTLELGDSALYLCASSLRQTSSYNEQFFGPGTRLTVL.

This chain joins TRBV7-2 and TRBJ2-2; D perhaps matches TRBD1 (5 bases). CDR1 is SGHTA, CDR2 FQGNSA, per germline. The CDR3 has 17 amino acids. V was shortened by 5 bases and J by 1 base, with 17 bases between the two germline ends. The CDR3 DNA is TGTGCCAGCAGCCCTCGCGTGGGGCGAGGGAACACCGGGGAGCTGTTTTTT. This gives the protein CASSPRVGRGNTGELFF.

This chain uses TRBV2 with TRBJ2-7; 11 positions agree with TRBD2. Per germline, CDR1 SNHLY and CDR2 FYNNEI. This CDR3 comprises 13 residues. With V trimmed by 6 bases and J by 5 bases, 3 bases remained unmatched. As DNA, the CDR3 is TGTGCCAGCAGAAGACTAGCGGGGAACGAGCAGTACTTC. It yields the protein CASRRLAGNEQYF.

This clone turned up a few times. This rearrangement joins TRBV5-5 to TRBJ1-6; D is unclear. Germline V gene sequence: CDR1 SGHKS, CDR2 YYEKEE (reference sequence). The CDR3 is 16 amino acids. V was clipped by 4 bases and J by 6 bases, with 17 bases between them. CDR3 bases: TGTGCCAGCAGCCTGGGGATAACAGCACTTAATTCACCCCTCCACTTT. Translated: CASSLGITALNSPLHF.

About this clone itself: The sample contains more than one DNA sequence encoding this CDR3. The genes are TRBV11-3 and TRBJ2-1, with D hard to call. Trimming pared 0 bases from V and 7 bases from J, leaving 4 bases between. The CDR3 has 12 amino acids. Germline V CDR1 and CDR2: SGHNT, YENEEA. The chain's CDR3 is CASSLDSNEQFF. CDR3 in DNA: TGTGCCAGCAGCTTAGATAGTAATGAGCAGTTCTTC.

This clone appeared a single time. The CDR3 is CASSLGQWSGGELFF. Here the CDR3 DNA reads TGCGCCAGCAGCTTGGGGCAGTGGAGCGGCGGGGAGCTGTTTTTT. The chain joins TRBV5-1 to TRBJ2-2; TRBD2 is a possible D gene (5 bases). Trimming removed 0 bases from V and 7 bases from J, with 13 bases in between. CDR3 length equals 15 residues. From germline, CDR1 is SGHRS and CDR2 YFSETQ.

The genes are TRBV18 and TRBJ2-5; TRBD2 aligns across 12 bases. This CDR3 region has 16 residues. Germline V gene lookup returns CDR1 KGHSH and CDR2 LQKENI. The V segment lost 0 bases and the J segment 4 bases; nucleotides outside the gene matches: 3. In nucleotides, the CDR3 is TGTGCCAGCTCACCACCGACTAGCGGGGGAGTAGAGACCCAGTACTTC. The encoded protein is CASSPPTSGGVETQYF.

The chain joins TRBV28 to TRBJ1-5; D remains ambiguous. The CDR3 contains 14 residues. Germline CDR1 is MDHEN and CDR2 is SYDVKM. Trimming pared 6 bases from V and 4 bases from J, leaving 13 bases between. As DNA, the CDR3 is TGTGCCAGCAGACCCGGGTCCGTTAATCAGCCCCAGCATTTT. Its translation is CASRPGSVNQPQHF.

This clone has just one count. The chain carries TRBV2 and TRBJ1-2; TRBD1 agrees at 9 bases. This CDR3 has 12 amino acids. V lost 6 bases to trimming and J lost 8 bases; unmatched junction nucleotides: 4. Germline V lookup: CDR1 SNHLY, CDR2 FYNNEI. The CDR3 nucleotides are TGTGCCAGCAGAAAACAGGGGGCCGGCTACACCTTC. Its protein is CASRKQGAGYTF.

The genes are TRBV28 and TRBJ2-7; 7 bases map to TRBD1. CDR3 length equals 13 residues. V lost 2 bases, J lost 3 bases, and 1 base stayed unmatched. Germline V gene lookup returns CDR1 MDHEN and CDR2 SYDVKM. CDR3: CASSLQGVYEQYV. The CDR3 DNA reads TGTGCCAGCAGTTTACAGGGGGTCTACGAGCAGTACGTC.

The chain has TRBV10-3 and TRBJ2-5; a weak D match, TRBD2 (7 bases). The V end was cut by 6 bases, the J end by 1 base, with 15 bases between. Germline CDR1 reads ENHRY; CDR2 reads SYGVKD. This CDR3 is built from 15 residues. The CDR3 DNA sequence: TGTGCCATCAGCCCGACGGCGGGGGCCCAAGAGACCCAGTACTTC. It yields the protein CAISPTAGAQETQYF.

The chain has TRBV28 and TRBJ2-5; D not certain. Germline V gene data show CDR1 as MDHEN and CDR2 as SYDVKM. Trimming cost V 4 bases and J 5 bases, with 11 bases left between them. The CDR3 loop spans 13 amino acids. The DNA for the CDR3 is TGTGCCAGCAGTTCGGAACAGTTGGAGACCCAGTACTTC. Translated, it gives CASSSEQLETQYF.

The chain couples TRBV6-5 to TRBJ2-7, with a tentative D call TRBD1 (5 bases). Trimming removed 4 bases from V and 2 bases from J, with 15 bases in between. Germline assignment: CDR1 MNHEY and CDR2 SVGAGI. The CDR3 covers 15 residues. The CDR3 DNA reads TGTGCCAGCAGTTCCACCACACAGGTCCCCTACGAGCAGTACTTC. It is translated as CASSSTTQVPYEQYF.

The chain is built from TRBV7-9 and TRBJ1-2, with a weak D call TRBD1 (5 bases). The CDR3 totals 13 residues. Germline V gene sequence: CDR1 SEHNR, CDR2 FQNEAQ (reference sequence). The V gene lost 1 base and the J gene lost 3 bases, with 6 bases spanning the gap. CDR3 amino acids: CASSLGGDYGYTF. Here the CDR3 DNA reads TGTGCCAGCAGCTTAGGGGGGGACTATGGCTACACCTTC. The variable domain in full, with the rest retrieved from reference TRBV7-9 and TRBJ1-2, is DTGVSQNPRHKITKRGQNVTFRCDPISEHNRLYWYRQTLGQGPEFLTYFQNEAQLEKSRLLSDRFSAERPKGSFSTLEIQRTEQGDSAMYLCASSLGGDYGYTFGSGTRLTVV.

The chain combines TRBV10-3 with TRBJ2-3; 12 nucleotides align to TRBD2. V shed 7 bases and J 0 bases; nucleotides not matched to a gene: 14. This CDR3 has 19 amino acids. In germline, CDR1 is ENHRY, CDR2 SYGVKD. The CDR3 nucleotides are TGTGCCATCACTTCAACCGGGACTAGCGGGCCCTCTAGCACAGATACGCAGTATTTT. This codes for CAITSTGTSGPSSTDTQYF.

J is TRBJ1-2 and V is TRBV10-2, with 9 positions matching TRBD1. There are 13 residues in the CDR3. V shed 4 bases, J shed 7 bases, and the junction held 4 bases outside the gene matches. CDR1 WSHSY and CDR2 SAAADI come from the germline V gene. CDR3 sequence reads: CASSGGTGSGYTF. CDR3 coding DNA: TGCGCCAGCAGTGGGGGGACAGGGTCTGGCTACACCTTC.

This chain uses TRBV6-4 with TRBJ1-5; the D gene is possibly TRBD1 (5 bases). The germline V gene encodes CDR1 MRHNA and CDR2 SNTAGT. The CDR3 has 15 amino acids. V was trimmed by 8 bases and J by 0 bases, leaving 14 bases between them. The CDR3 DNA sequence: TGTGCCAGCCGATCACCACAGGTTAGCAATCAGCCCCAGCATTTT. Protein: CASRSPQVSNQPQHF.

The chain is built from TRBV11-2 and TRBJ1-4; 9 bases line up with TRBD1. The CDR3 covers 16 residues. CDR1 is SGHAT, CDR2 FQNNGV, per germline. Losses at the gene ends were 4 bases for V and 8 bases for J; bases not matched to a gene: 11. The chain's CDR3 is CASSYGDRVEREKLFF. DNA of the CDR3: TGTGCCAGCAGCTACGGGGACAGGGTGGAAAGGGAAAAACTGTTTTTT.

The V call is TRBV5-1, the J call TRBJ2-5; D uncertain. Trimming stripped 0 bases from V and 2 bases from J, with 8 bases between. The CDR3 loop spans 14 amino acids. Germline V CDR1 and CDR2: SGHRS, YFSETQ. CDR3 protein: CASSLATTQETQYF. CDR3 bases: TGCGCCAGCAGCTTGGCTACTACGCAAGAGACCCAGTACTTC.

This clone appeared once. The rearrangement links TRBV5-4 to TRBJ2-1; the D gene is possibly TRBD2 (6 bases). V gave up 0 bases and J gave up 7 bases, with 11 bases separating them. The germline V gene has CDR1 SGHNT and CDR2 YYREEE (reference sequence). This CDR3 spans 14 amino acids. The CDR3 is CASSLGGDMNEQFF. The DNA for the CDR3 is TGTGCCAGCAGCTTGGGGGGGGATATGAATGAGCAGTTCTTC.

V usage is TRBV19 and J usage is TRBJ1-6; a weak D match, TRBD1 (5 bases). The CDR3 length is 14 residues. The germline gives CDR1 LNHDA, CDR2 SQIVND (reference sequence). The V gene lost 6 bases and the J gene lost 4 bases, with 10 bases spanning the gap. CDR3 nucleotide sequence: TGTGCCAGTAGGGGGGGAACTTATAATTCACCCCTCCACTTT. This codes for CASRGGTYNSPLHF.

The rearrangement joins TRBV5-1 to TRBJ2-3; 7 nucleotides match TRBD1. The germline V gene encodes CDR1 SGHRS and CDR2 YFSETQ. V was pared by 0 bases and J by 2 bases, with 9 bases of the junction left unmatched. The CDR3 has 17 amino acids. CDR3 amino acids: CASSLGGGQGVTDTQYF. DNA of the CDR3: TGCGCCAGCAGCTTGGGAGGGGGCCAGGGGGTCACAGATACGCAGTATTTT.

Notes on this clone: The sample has other DNA sequences that encode this CDR3 too. The chain links TRBV7-2 to TRBJ1-5, with 7 positions matching TRBD1. The junction had 1 base not matched to a gene; V was cut back by 0 bases and J by 2 bases. This CDR3 region has 15 residues. Per the germline V gene, CDR1 is SGHTA and CDR2 is FQGNSA. Here the CDR3 reads CASSLATGGNQPQHF. The CDR3, as DNA: TGTGCCAGCAGCTTAGCTACAGGGGGCAATCAGCCCCAGCATTTT.

The chain links TRBV28 to TRBJ1-2; possibly TRBD1 for D (5 bases). Trimming left V 4 bases short and J 3 bases short, with 9 bases between. There are 13 residues in the CDR3. Germline loops: CDR1 MDHEN, CDR2 SYDVKM. The CDR3 sequence: CASSWSGDYGYTF. DNA for the CDR3: TGTGCCAGCAGTTGGTCGGGGGACTATGGCTACACCTTC.

CDR3 DNA sequence: TGCGCCAGCAGCTTGGGACTAGCAACGGATACGCAGTATTTT. Protein product: CASSLGLATDTQYF. V is TRBV5-1 and J is TRBJ2-3; 7 bases are a match to TRBD2. This CDR3 has 14 residues. Germline CDR1 SGHRS, CDR2 YFSETQ. The J segment lost 6 bases and the V segment lost 0 bases, leaving 4 bases of the junction unmatched.

The CDR3 nucleotides are TGCGCCAGCAGTGAGTCGATCGGCAGACAGCAGCCCCAGCATTTT. Translated: CASSESIGRQQPQHF. The chain employs TRBV10-1 and TRBJ1-5; TRBD1 might be the D (5 bases). V lost 0 bases to trimming and J lost 7 bases, with 13 bases between them. The CDR3 has 15 amino acids. The germline V gene encodes CDR1 WNHNN and CDR2 SYGVQD (reference sequence).

This chain connects TRBV7-9 to TRBJ2-3; D is uncertain. The CDR3 runs to 12 residues. V was pared by 0 bases and J by 6 bases, with 4 bases between. Looked up from germline, CDR1 is SEHNR and CDR2 is FQNEAQ (reference sequence). CDR3 nucleotide sequence: TGTGCCAGCAGCTTAGCGGAGGATACGCAGTATTTT. Translated: CASSLAEDTQYF.

The chain links TRBV10-3 to TRBJ1-3; tentative D call: TRBD1 (6 bases). CDR1 is ENHRY, CDR2 SYGVKD, per germline. V dropped 5 bases and J dropped 0 bases, with 8 bases sitting between them. CDR3 length: 14 residues. In DNA, the CDR3 is TGTGCCATCAGTACGGACAGCTCTGGAAACACCATATATTTT. This sequence encodes CAISTDSSGNTIYF.